This is a list of T cell receptor beta chains from one sample in a study of regulatory T cells in long-lasting Graves disease. A single record per CDR3 protein comes from TCRdb applying MiXCR to the multiplex PCR reads. The sample consists of 300,000 to 500,000 distinct CDR3 sequences, around 20% of them appearing once. The specimen was peripheral blood mononuclear cells (PBMCs), collected when the disease was refractory, from a patient treated with antithyroid drugs. These receptors all come from a female donor with Graves disease. The CDR3 runs from the conserved cysteine through the conserved F or W. A D gene is named only where the DNA matches it firmly. Size values are once, few and many counts, or a class for expanded clones, and some rows have none.

d_gene	abundance	v_gene	j_gene	CDR3aa	CDR3nt
TRBD2	-	TRBV20-1	TRBJ2-1	CSASALAFLSYNEQFF	TGCAGTGCTAGTGCACTAGCGTTCCTCTCCTACAATGAGCAGTTCTTC
TRBD1	many	TRBV12-3/TRBV12-4	TRBJ1-5	CASSSGTGIQPQHF	TGTGCCAGCAGCTCCGGGACAGGGATTCAGCCCCAGCATTTT
-	few	TRBV20-1	TRBJ2-7	CSARDDSGAASYEQYF	TGCAGTGCTAGAGATGATAGCGGAGCGGCCTCCTACGAGCAGTACTTC
-	-	TRBV18	TRBJ2-7	CASSPRKAYEQYF	TGTGCCAGCTCACCCCGGAAGGCCTACGAGCAGTACTTC
TRBD1	few	TRBV7-9	TRBJ2-7	CASSSGTETYEQYF	TGTGCCAGCAGCTCCGGGACAGAGACCTACGAGCAGTACTTC
-	few	TRBV6-1	TRBJ2-5	CASRTLLVGLTRGETQYF	TGTGCCAGCAGAACACTACTAGTGGGGCTCACCCGAGGCGAGACCCAGTACTTC
TRBD1	-	TRBV6-1	TRBJ2-7	CASRLGQGAYEQHF	TGTGCCAGCAGACTAGGACAGGGGGCCTACGAGCAGCACTTC
-	many	TRBV27	TRBJ2-7	CASSNTGGPYEQYF	TGTGCCAGCAGCAATACCGGGGGCCCCTACGAGCAGTACTTC
TRBD2	-	TRBV10-3	TRBJ2-2	CAISESRTSGRSGEPFF	TGTGCCATCAGTGAGTCCCGTACTAGCGGGAGAAGCGGGGAGCCGTTTTTT
-	many	TRBV5-6	TRBJ2-3	CASSLNGPPAQDTQYF	TGTGCCAGCAGCTTGAACGGGCCCCCCGCCCAAGATACGCAGTATTTT
-	many	TRBV12-3/TRBV12-4	TRBJ2-7	CASSTGNPGEQYF	TGTGCCAGCAGTACAGGGAACCCCGGCGAGCAGTACTTC
-	few	TRBV29-1	TRBJ2-5	CSVESVGGGETQYF	TGCAGCGTTGAAAGCGTCGGGGGAGGAGAGACCCAGTACTTC
-	-	TRBV28	TRBJ1-2	CASISRRSSNYGYTF	TGTGCCAGCATATCGAGGCGGAGCTCTAACTATGGCTACACCTTC
-	-	TRBV30	TRBJ1-4	CASDRGTPNEKLFF	TGTGCCTCGGACCGGGGGACACCTAATGAAAAACTGTTTTTT
TRBD2	-	TRBV7-2	TRBJ2-7	CASSLGGLATDEQYF	TGTGCCAGCAGCTTAGGAGGACTAGCTACCGACGAGCAGTACTTC
-	many	TRBV7-2	TRBJ1-6	CASSALMDSPLHF	TGTGCCAGCAGCGCGCTCATGGACTCACCCCTCCACTTT
TRBD2	-	TRBV5-1	TRBJ2-2	CASSFAGVRTGELFF	TGTGCCAGCAGCTTTGCGGGAGTGAGGACCGGGGAGCTGTTTTTT
TRBD1	many	TRBV11-2	TRBJ1-6	CASSPGTGIGSPLHF	TGTGCCAGCAGCCCCGGGACAGGCATTGGCTCACCCCTCCACTTT
-	few	TRBV9	TRBJ1-5	CASSGAGNQPQHF	TGTGCCAGCAGCGGGGCGGGCAATCAGCCCCAGCATTTT
TRBD1	-	TRBV19	TRBJ2-2	CASTPGQTNTGELFF	TGTGCCAGTACTCCGGGACAGACGAACACCGGGGAGCTGTTTTTT
TRBD1	few	TRBV11-2	TRBJ2-7	CASSFERGPYEQYF	TGTGCCAGCAGCTTCGAAAGGGGGCCATACGAGCAGTACTTC
TRBD1	-	TRBV20-1	TRBJ2-7	CSARGQGSPGVYVQYF	TGCAGTGCTAGAGGACAGGGGTCGCCCGGCGTCTACGTGCAGTACTTC
-	-	TRBV28	TRBJ2-7	CASRGSGIYEQYF	TGTGCCAGCAGAGGTAGCGGAATCTACGAGCAGTACTTC
TRBD2	many	TRBV27	TRBJ2-7	CASRSTSGEYEQYF	TGTGCCAGCAGGAGTACTAGCGGGGAGTACGAGCAGTACTTC
TRBD1	-	TRBV4-1	TRBJ2-7	CASSTDRTYEQYF	TGCGCCAGCAGCACGGACAGGACCTACGAGCAGTACTTC
-	many	TRBV30	TRBJ1-2	CAWSSGQIYGYTF	TGTGCCTGGAGTTCCGGACAGATTTATGGCTACACCTTC
TRBD1	many	TRBV20-1	TRBJ1-5	CSAKTGTSNQPQHF	TGCAGTGCTAAGACAGGGACCAGCAATCAGCCCCAGCATTTT
TRBD2	many	TRBV11-2	TRBJ2-5	CASSLEMTSAETQYF	TGTGCCAGCAGCTTAGAGATGACTAGCGCCGAGACCCAGTACTTC
TRBD1	-	TRBV27	TRBJ1-2	CASSPRPTGVDYGYTF	TGTGCCAGCAGTCCACGCCCGACAGGGGTGGACTATGGCTACACCTTC
-	many	TRBV28	TRBJ2-5	CASSFYRVAETQYF	TGTGCCAGCAGTTTTTACAGGGTGGCAGAGACCCAGTACTTC
TRBD1	many	TRBV2	TRBJ1-2	CASGTRQGANYGYTF	TGTGCCAGCGGGACTCGACAGGGGGCTAACTATGGCTACACCTTC
TRBD1	-	TRBV6-1	TRBJ2-7	CASRADRGTYEQYF	TGTGCCAGCAGGGCGGACAGGGGAACCTACGAGCAGTACTTC
TRBD1	many	TRBV24-1	TRBJ2-7	CATSSGTEGHEQYF	TGTGCCACCAGCTCCGGGACAGAAGGCCACGAGCAGTACTTC
-	-	TRBV19	TRBJ2-1	CASSIGGVNEQFF	TGTGCCAGTAGTATAGGGGGAGTTAATGAGCAGTTCTTC
-	-	TRBV19	TRBJ2-7	CASSITGSAGYEQYF	TGTGCCAGTAGTATAACGGGGTCCGCGGGATACGAGCAGTACTTC
-	many	TRBV20-1	TRBJ1-1	CSARTSQGNTEAFF	TGCAGTGCTAGAACATCACAGGGAAACACTGAAGCTTTCTTT
TRBD1	-	TRBV11-2	TRBJ2-7	CASSFGQGYSYEQYF	TGTGCCAGCAGCTTCGGACAGGGGTACTCCTACGAGCAGTACTTC
-	few	TRBV7-2	TRBJ2-2	CASSQLGQANTGELFF	TGTGCCAGCAGCCAACTGGGGCAGGCGAACACCGGGGAGCTGTTTTTT
-	many	TRBV2	TRBJ1-5	CASSEWSNTNQPQHF	TGTGCCAGCAGTGAATGGTCCAATACCAATCAGCCCCAGCATTTT
TRBD1	-	TRBV6-1	TRBJ1-1	CASSRTGGVDEAFF	TGTGCCAGCAGCCGGACAGGGGGAGTTGATGAAGCTTTCTTT
-	many	TRBV20-1	TRBJ1-5	CSARGEGVNQPQHF	TGCAGTGCGAGGGGGGAGGGGGTGAATCAGCCCCAGCATTTT
-	-	TRBV4-1	TRBJ1-4	CASSPIGPSNEKLFF	TGCGCCAGCAGCCCTATCGGACCCTCTAATGAAAAACTGTTTTTT
TRBD1	-	TRBV7-3	TRBJ2-2	CASRQTGDVRGELFF	TGTGCCAGCAGACAGACAGGGGATGTTCGCGGGGAGCTGTTTTTT
TRBD2	-	TRBV7-2	TRBJ2-7	CASNFRGTSGSIAEQYF	TGTGCCAGCAATTTTAGGGGAACTAGCGGGAGTATCGCCGAGCAGTACTTC
-	many	TRBV11-2	TRBJ2-5	CASSRLFMGGETQYF	TGTGCCAGCAGTCGGTTATTTATGGGTGGGGAGACCCAGTACTTC
TRBD2	few	TRBV7-9	TRBJ2-3	CASSPPASGMDTQYF	TGTGCCAGCAGCCCCCCCGCTAGCGGGATGGATACGCAGTATTTT
-	few	TRBV6-5	TRBJ2-3	CASSLGGSADTQYF	TGTGCCAGCAGTTTAGGGGGGAGTGCAGATACGCAGTATTTT
TRBD2	-	TRBV6-1	TRBJ2-2	CASSRTSGSGELFF	TGTGCCAGCAGCCGGACTAGCGGTTCTGGGGAGCTGTTTTTT
TRBD1	many	TRBV20-1	TRBJ1-2	CSAETGTGGGYTF	TGCAGTGCGGAGACCGGGACAGGGGGTGGCTACACCTTC
-	many	TRBV28	TRBJ1-5	CASSFPGSNQPQHF	TGTGCCAGCAGTTTTCCCGGTAGCAATCAGCCCCAGCATTTT
-	-	TRBV5-6	TRBJ1-1	CASSLNRGTTEAFF	TGTGCCAGCAGCTTGAATAGGGGGACCACTGAAGCTTTCTTT
TRBD1	-	TRBV6-2/TRBV6-3	TRBJ1-1	CTSSYTDRGREAFF	TGTACCAGCAGTTACACGGACAGGGGGCGGGAAGCTTTCTTT
-	few	TRBV4-3	TRBJ2-7	CASSQEQGDGRYEQYF	TGCGCCAGCAGCCAAGAACAGGGTGATGGACGCTACGAGCAGTACTTC
-	-	TRBV10-3	TRBJ1-3	CAISAGTGGNTIYF	TGTGCCATCAGCGCGGGGACTGGGGGAAACACCATATATTTT
-	many	TRBV7-2	TRBJ1-1	CASSLGHANTEAFF	TGTGCCAGCAGCTTAGGACACGCGAACACTGAAGCTTTCTTT
TRBD1	-	TRBV12-3/TRBV12-4	TRBJ2-2	CASSKTGLDTGELFF	TGTGCCAGCAGTAAGACAGGGTTGGACACCGGGGAGCTGTTTTTT
-	few	TRBV3-1	TRBJ1-1	CASSRAGTLGTEAFF	TGTGCCAGCAGCCGAGCCGGGACACTCGGCACTGAAGCTTTCTTT
-	many	TRBV15	TRBJ2-7	CATSRTNGTTDKQYF	TGTGCCACCAGCAGAACAAATGGGACAACTGATAAGCAGTACTTC
-	many	TRBV12-3/TRBV12-4	TRBJ1-5	CASRSDSYQPQHF	TGTGCCAGCAGGTCCGACAGTTATCAGCCCCAGCATTTT
-	many	TRBV7-2	TRBJ1-2	CASSPGAVVNYGYTF	TGTGCCAGCAGCCCCGGGGCGGTTGTTAACTATGGCTACACCTTC